The present T cell receptor (beta chain) was sequenced within a study of blood T cell repertoires in COVID-19. In the authors' workflow: By means of reference gene primer amplification, nucleated cell counts were estimated. The table came from immunoSEQ multiplex PCR; TCRdb's copy has only in-frame clones and leaves some out. V and J calls and clone size follow that table, whereas D and trimming were derived from the DNA. Counted here are 150,000 or so clones, less than 90% occurring once; the ten biggest clones make up about 4.6%. The CDR3 extends over 13 amino acids. The junction had 7 bases not matched to a gene; V was cut back by 6 bases and J by 7 bases. CDR1 MNHEY and CDR2 SVGAGI come from the germline V gene.

This chain links TRBV6-5 with TRBJ1-2; 8 bases match TRBD1. The sequencing sample was made of PBMCs or T cells enriched from blood (not recorded which). The receptor was isolated from a woman aged 45-65 years who had recovered from COVID-19. The CDR3 sequence: CASSQGANGGYTF. CDR3 coding DNA: TGTGCCAGCAGCCAGGGGGCGAACGGTGGCTACACCTTC.